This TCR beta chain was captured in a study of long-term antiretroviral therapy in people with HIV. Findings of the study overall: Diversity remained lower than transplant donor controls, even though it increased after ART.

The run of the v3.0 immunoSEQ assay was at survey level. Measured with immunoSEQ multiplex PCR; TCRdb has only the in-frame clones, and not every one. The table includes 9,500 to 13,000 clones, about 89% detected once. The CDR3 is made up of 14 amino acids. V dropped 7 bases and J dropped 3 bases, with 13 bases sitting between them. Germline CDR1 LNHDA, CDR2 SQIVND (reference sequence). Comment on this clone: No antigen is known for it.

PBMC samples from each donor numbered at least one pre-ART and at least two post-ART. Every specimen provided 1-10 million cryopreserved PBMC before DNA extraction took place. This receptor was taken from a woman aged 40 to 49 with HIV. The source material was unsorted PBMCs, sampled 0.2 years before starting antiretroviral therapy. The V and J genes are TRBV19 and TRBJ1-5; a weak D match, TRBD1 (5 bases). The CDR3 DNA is TGTGCCAGTACCCAGGGAAGGTTCAATCAGCCCCAGCATTTT. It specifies CASTQGRFNQPQHF.